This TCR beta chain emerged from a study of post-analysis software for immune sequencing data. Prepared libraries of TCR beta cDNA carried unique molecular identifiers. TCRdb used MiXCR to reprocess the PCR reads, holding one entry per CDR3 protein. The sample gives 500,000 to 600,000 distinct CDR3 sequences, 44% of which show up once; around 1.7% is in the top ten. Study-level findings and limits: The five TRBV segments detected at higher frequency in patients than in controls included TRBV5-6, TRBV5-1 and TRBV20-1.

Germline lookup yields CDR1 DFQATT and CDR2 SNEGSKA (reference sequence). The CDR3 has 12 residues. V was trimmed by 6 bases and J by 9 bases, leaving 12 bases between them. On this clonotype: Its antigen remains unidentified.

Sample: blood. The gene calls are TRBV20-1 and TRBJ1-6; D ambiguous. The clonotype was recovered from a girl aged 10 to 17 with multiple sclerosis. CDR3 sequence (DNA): TGCAGTGCCGAGGACTTGGGTTCACCCCTCCACTTT. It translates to CSAEDLGSPLHF.